Reported below is one TCR beta chain. These data originate in a study of blood T cell repertoires in COVID-19. Background on the study: The United States, Italy and Spain supplied acute and convalescent COVID-19 samples.

The CDR3 contains 16 residues. V lost 5 bases to trimming and J lost 0 bases; unmatched junction nucleotides: 7. The germline CDR1 and CDR2 sequences are MNHEY and SMNVEV (reference sequence). TCRdb's copy holds only in-frame clones and misses some; the assay was immunoSEQ multiplex PCR. Of some 340,000 clones detected, around 83% appear once; the ten largest clones hold 2.5% to 3%. This TCR came from a man aged 30-40 years with active or convalescent COVID-19. Sample: peripheral blood. The chain has TRBV27 and TRBJ2-3; 8 nucleotides agree with TRBD1. The DNA for the CDR3 is TGTGCCAGCAGTAACAGGGGGACGGGAAGCACAGATACGCAGTATTTT. Residues: CASSNRGTGSTDTQYF.